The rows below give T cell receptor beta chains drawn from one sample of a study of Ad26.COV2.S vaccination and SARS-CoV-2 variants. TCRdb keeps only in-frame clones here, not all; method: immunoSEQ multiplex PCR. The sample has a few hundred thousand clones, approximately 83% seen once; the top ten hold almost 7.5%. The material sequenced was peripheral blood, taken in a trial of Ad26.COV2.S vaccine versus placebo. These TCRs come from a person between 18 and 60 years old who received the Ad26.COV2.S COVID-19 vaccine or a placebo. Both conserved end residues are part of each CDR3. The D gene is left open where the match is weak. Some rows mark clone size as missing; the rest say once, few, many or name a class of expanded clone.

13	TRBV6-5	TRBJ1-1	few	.	TGTGCCAGCAGTTACGAAGGGAACACTGAAGCTTTCTTT	CASSYEGNTEAFF
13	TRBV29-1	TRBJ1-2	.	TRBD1	TGCAGCGTAGATGGACAGGGGGGATATAGCTACACCTTC	CSVDGQGGYSYTF
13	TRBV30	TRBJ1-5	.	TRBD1	TGTGCCTGGAGTGACAGGGGGAGAACGCCCCAGCATTTT	CAWSDRGRTPQHF
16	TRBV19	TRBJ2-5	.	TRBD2	TGTGCCAGTAGTTTTCGATTAGCGGGCACCCAAGAGACCCAGTACTTC	CASSFRLAGTQETQYF
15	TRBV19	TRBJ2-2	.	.	TGTGCCAGTAGTATAAGTGGAGGGGGCACCGGGGAGCTGTTTTTT	CASSISGGGTGELFF
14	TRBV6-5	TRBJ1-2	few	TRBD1	TGTGCCAGCAGGACAGGGGGGAGGGCCTATGGCTACACCTTC	CASRTGGRAYGYTF
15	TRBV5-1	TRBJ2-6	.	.	TGCGCCAGCAGCCCGGGTGGAACTGGGGCCAACGTCCTGACTTTC	CASSPGGTGANVLTF
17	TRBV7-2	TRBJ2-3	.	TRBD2	TGTGCCAGCAGCTTGCGCGGACTAGCGGGAGTGATAGATACGCAGTATTTT	CASSLRGLAGVIDTQYF
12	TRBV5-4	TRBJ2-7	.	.	TGTGCCAGCAGCGCCCATTTAAACGAGCAGTACTTC	CASSAHLNEQYF
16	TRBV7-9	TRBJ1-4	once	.	TGTGCCAGCATCCTACGGAGGGGACCAACTAATGAAAAACTGTTTTTT	CASILRRGPTNEKLFF
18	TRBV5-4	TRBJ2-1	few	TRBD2	TGTGCCAGCAGCTTGGTCTCCCTAGCGGGAGTACTCCAAAATGAGCAGTTCTTC	CASSLVSLAGVLQNEQFF
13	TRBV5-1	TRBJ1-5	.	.	TGCGCCAGCAGCTTGTCAGGGTATCAGCCCCAGCATTTT	CASSLSGYQPQHF
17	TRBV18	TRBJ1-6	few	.	TGTGCCAGCTCACCACGTTCGGCAGGGCAGGGCAATTCACCCCTCCACTTT	CASSPRSAGQGNSPLHF
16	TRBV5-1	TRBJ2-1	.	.	TGCGCCAGCAGCTTGGTCGGGCAGGGAACCTACAATGAGCAGTTCTTC	CASSLVGQGTYNEQFF
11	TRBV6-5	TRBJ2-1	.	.	TGTGCCAGCAGGACGAGCAATGAGCAGTTCTTC	CASRTSNEQFF
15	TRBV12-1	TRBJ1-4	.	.	TGTGCCAGCATCATCCGGGCTCCGGGGGAAGAAAAACTGTTTTTT	CASIIRAPGEEKLFF
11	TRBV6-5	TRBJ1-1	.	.	TGTGCCAGCAGTCAGGGACCTGAAGCTTTCTTT	CASSQGPEAFF
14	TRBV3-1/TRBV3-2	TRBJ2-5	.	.	TGTGCCAGCAGCCCGGACGTAGGGCAAGAGACCCAGTACTTC	CASSPDVGQETQYF
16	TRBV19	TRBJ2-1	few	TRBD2	TGTGCCACCCGGACCCTTACTAGCGGGAGGTACAATGAGCAGTTCTTC	CATRTLTSGRYNEQFF
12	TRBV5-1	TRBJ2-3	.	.	TGCGCCAGCAGCTTGGTGGGAGATACGCAGTATTTT	CASSLVGDTQYF
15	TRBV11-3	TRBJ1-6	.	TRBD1	TGTGCCAGCAGCTTAAGCGGGACAGGGAATTCACCCCTCCACTTT	CASSLSGTGNSPLHF
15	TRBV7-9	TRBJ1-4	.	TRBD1	TGTGCCAGCAGACCGACAGGGAGAACTAATGAAAAACTGTTTTTT	CASRPTGRTNEKLFF
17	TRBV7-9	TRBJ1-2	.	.	TGTGCCAGCAGCTTAGGTGCAGGGAGCTTTGCTAACTATGGCTACACCTTC	CASSLGAGSFANYGYTF
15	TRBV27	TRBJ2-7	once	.	TGTGCCAGCAGTTTAAAGGACGGGCGGGCCTACGAGCAGTACTTC	CASSLKDGRAYEQYF
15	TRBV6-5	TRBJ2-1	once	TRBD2	TGTGCCAGCAGATTAGCGGGGGGCAGTTACAATGAGCAGTTCTTC	CASRLAGGSYNEQFF
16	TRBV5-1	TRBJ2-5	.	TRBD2	TGCGCCAGCACCCGGGCAGCGGGGGGGGATCAAGAGACCCAGTACTTC	CASTRAAGGDQETQYF
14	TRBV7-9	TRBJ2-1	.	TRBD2	TGTGCCAGCAGCTTCGCTAGCGGGTTCGGTGAGCAGTTCTTC	CASSFASGFGEQFF
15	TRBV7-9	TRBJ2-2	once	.	TGTGCCAGCAGCCCAGACAGAAAATACACCGGGGAGCTGTTTTTT	CASSPDRKYTGELFF
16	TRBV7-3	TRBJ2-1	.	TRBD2	TGTGCCAGCAGCCCCTACCCTAGCGGGGGGGCGGGTGAGCAGTTCTTC	CASSPYPSGGAGEQFF